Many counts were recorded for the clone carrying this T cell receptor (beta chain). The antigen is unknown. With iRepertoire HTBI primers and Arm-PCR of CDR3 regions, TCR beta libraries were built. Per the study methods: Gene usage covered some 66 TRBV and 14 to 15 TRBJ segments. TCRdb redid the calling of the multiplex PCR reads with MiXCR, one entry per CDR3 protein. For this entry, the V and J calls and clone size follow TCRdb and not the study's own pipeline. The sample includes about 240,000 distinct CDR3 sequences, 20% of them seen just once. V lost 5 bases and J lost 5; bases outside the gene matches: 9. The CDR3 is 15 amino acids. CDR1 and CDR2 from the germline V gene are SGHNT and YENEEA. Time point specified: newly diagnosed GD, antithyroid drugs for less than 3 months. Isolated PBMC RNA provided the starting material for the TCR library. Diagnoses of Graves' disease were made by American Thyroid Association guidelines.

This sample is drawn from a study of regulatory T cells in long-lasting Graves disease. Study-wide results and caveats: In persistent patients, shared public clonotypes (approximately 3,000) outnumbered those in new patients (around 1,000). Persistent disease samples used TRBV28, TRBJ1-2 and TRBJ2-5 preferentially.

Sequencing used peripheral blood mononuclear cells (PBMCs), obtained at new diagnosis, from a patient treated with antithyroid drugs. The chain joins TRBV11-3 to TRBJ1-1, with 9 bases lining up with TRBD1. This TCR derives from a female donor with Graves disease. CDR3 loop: CASSLPGQGKTEAFF. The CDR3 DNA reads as TGTGCCAGCAGCCTTCCGGGACAGGGAAAAACTGAAGCTTTCTTT. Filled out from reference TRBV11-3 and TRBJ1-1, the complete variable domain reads EAGVVQSPRYKIIEKKQPVAFWCNPISGHNTLYWYLQNLGQGPELLIRYENEEAVDDSQLPKDRFSAERLKGVDSTLKIQPAELGDSAVYLCASSLPGQGKTEAFFGQGTRLTVV.